This passage covers 16 T cell receptor beta chains from one sample sequenced in a study of T cells expressing NK-cell markers. TCRdb reprocessed the 5' RACE reads and stores each CDR3 protein as one record, lacking DNA. Reported are a few hundred thousand distinct CDR3 sequences; the ten largest clones contain around 4.9%. The sequencing input was blood T cells: a sorted CD56 or NKG2C T cell subset, CD4+ or CD8+ T cells, or bulk PBMC T cells (not recorded which). These TCRs come from a man aged 18-75 years in good health.

The chain is built from TRBV9 and TRBJ1-1; TCRdb's D call of TRBD1 is untestable without DNA. There are 14 residues in the CDR3. Germline lookup yields CDR1 SGDLS and CDR2 YYNGEE. CDR3 region: CASSDGAGTAEAFF.

The chain combines TRBV4-2 with TRBJ2-4; TCRdb gives TRBD2 as the D gene, but with no DNA this cannot be confirmed. Germline V gene lookup returns CDR1 LGHNA and CDR2 YNFKEQ. This CDR3 contains 20 residues. CDR3 protein: CASSQDLLAGGRGAKNIQYF.

V gene TRBV6-1 combines with J gene TRBJ1-6. The CDR3 covers 15 residues. Germline CDR1 and CDR2: MNHNS and SASEGT. This CDR3 reads CASSEVRRGNSPLHF.

The chain employs TRBV7-3 and TRBJ2-2. The CDR3 covers 16 residues. In germline, CDR1 is SGHTA, CDR2 FQGTGA. The chain's CDR3 is CASSLVQSANTGELFF.

J is TRBJ1-4 and V is TRBV5-4; TCRdb calls TRBD1, which cannot be checked without DNA. Germline V CDR1 and CDR2: SGHNT, YYREEE (reference sequence). The CDR3 covers 15 residues. CDR3 amino acids: CASSSNRGLDEKLFF.

The V gene is TRBV7-2, the J gene TRBJ2-5; the D gene TCRdb calls, TRBD2, cannot be checked with no DNA. The CDR3 has 15 amino acids. Germline CDR1 is SGHTA and CDR2 is FQGNSA. CDR3 residues: CASSLVRPIQETQYF.

This chain's CDR3 is CSARGPGREQYF. The chain employs TRBV20-1 and TRBJ2-7; TCRdb's D call, TRBD2, is unchecked because there is no DNA. The CDR3 has 12 amino acids. Per germline, CDR1 DFQATT and CDR2 SNEGSKA (reference sequence).

The rearrangement links TRBV5-6 to TRBJ2-1; TCRdb's D call, TRBD2, is unchecked because there is no DNA. This CDR3 has 16 residues. The germline V gene has CDR1 SGHDT and CDR2 YYEEEE. CDR3 residues: CASSFSGGSRSNEQFF. The full variable domain, completed using reference TRBV5-6 and TRBJ2-1, is DAGVTQSPTHLIKTRGQQVTLRCSPKSGHDTVSWYQQALGQGPQFIFQYYEEEERQRGNFPDRFSGHQFPNYSSELNVNALLLGDSALYLCASSFSGGSRSNEQFFGPGTRLTVL.

This chain joins TRBV7-9 and TRBJ1-5; TCRdb selects TRBD1, and the lack of DNA leaves this call unchecked. Germline values: CDR1 SEHNR, CDR2 FQNEAQ (reference sequence). The CDR3 is 14 residues long. The CDR3 region is CASSQQGGGQPQHF.

V usage is TRBV5-6 and J usage is TRBJ2-3. CDR3 length: 15 residues. In germline, CDR1 is SGHDT, CDR2 YYEEEE. CDR3 region: CASRKDWAFPDTQYF.

The rearrangement links TRBV11-2 to TRBJ2-7; TCRdb designates TRBD1, a call that cannot be tested without DNA. The length of the CDR3 is 16 residues. In germline, CDR1 is SGHAT, CDR2 FQNNGV. The CDR3 sequence is CASRNSAGTAAYEQYF.

The J gene is TRBJ2-7, the V gene TRBV7-6; the TCRdb call, TRBD1, lacks DNA for checking. The CDR3 consists of 19 residues. Germline lookup yields CDR1 SGHVS and CDR2 FNYEAQ. CDR3 protein: CASSLRGSGQGGRRGEQYF. The variable domain in full, completed from reference TRBV7-6 and TRBJ2-7, reads GAGVSQSPRYKVTKRGQDVALRCDPISGHVSLYWYRQALGQGPEFLTYFNYEAQQDKSGLPNDRFSAERPEGSISTLTIQRTEQRDSAMYRCASSLRGSGQGGRRGEQYFGPGTRLTVT.

The V gene is TRBV15, the J gene TRBJ1-1. This CDR3 has 16 residues. Germline V gives CDR1 LNHNV, CDR2 YYDKDF (reference sequence). This CDR3 reads CATSRGNGEGNTEAFF.

The chain carries TRBV28 and TRBJ1-1; TCRdb proposes TRBD1, but this gene call is untestable without DNA. From germline, CDR1 is MDHEN and CDR2 SYDVKM. The CDR3 loop spans 16 amino acids. The CDR3 reads CASSTPPGAMNTEAFF. Combining the CDR3 with reference TRBV28 and TRBJ1-1 gives the whole variable domain DVKVTQSSRYLVKRTGEKVFLECVQDMDHENMFWYRQDPGLGLRLIYFSYDVKMKEKGDIPEGYSVSREKKERFSLILESASTNQTSMYLCASSTPPGAMNTEAFFGQGTRLTVV.

This rearrangement joins TRBV12-3 or TRBV12-4 to TRBJ2-7; there is no DNA to check the TCRdb D call of TRBD2. CDR3 length: 18 residues. CDR3 region: CASSSRGGPSGGWYEQYF.

V is TRBV3-1 and J is TRBJ2-3; the D call of TRBD2 rests on TCRdb alone, since no DNA is present to check it. The CDR3 spans 16 residues. In germline, CDR1 is LGHDT, CDR2 YNNKEL (reference sequence). Here the CDR3 reads CASSHEGTSGGDTQYF.